The 3 T cell receptor beta chains presented below share a single source sample, sequenced in a study of OX40 agonist ivuxolimab in advanced cancers. TCRdb's table, derived via immunoSEQ multiplex PCR, lists solely in-frame clones and lacks some. The sample consists of fewer than 45,000 clones, 75% to 85% of them appearing once. Specimen: CD4+ or CD8+ T cells sorted from blood, collected in a trial of the OX40 agonist ivuxolimab. These receptors were obtained from an adult with an advanced solid tumor such as melanoma, head and neck, liver or kidney cancer.

Only a few counts were recorded for this clone. The chain uses TRBV29-1 and TRBJ1-1; D is perhaps TRBD1 (5 bases). This CDR3 has 13 residues. The V gene's germline CDR1 is SQVTM and CDR2 ANQGSEA. Trimming left V 6 bases short and J 0 bases short, with 11 bases between. The CDR3 spells CSVVGHLNTEAFF. The CDR3 region has the DNA TGCAGCGTGGTCGGACACCTGAACACTGAAGCTTTCTTT.

The rearrangement links TRBV5-5 to TRBJ2-7, with 8 bases identical to TRBD1. V was pared by 3 bases and J by 3 bases, with 5 bases of the junction left unmatched. There are 14 residues in the CDR3. Germline V gives CDR1 SGHKS, CDR2 YYEKEE (reference sequence). The CDR3, as DNA: TGTGCCAGCAGCTACCCAGGGGGCGTCTACGAGCAGTACTTC. Encoded protein: CASSYPGGVYEQYF.

This chain joins TRBV19 and TRBJ2-3, with 10 positions matching TRBD2. With V trimmed by 4 bases and J by 2 bases, 6 bases remained unmatched. CDR3 length: 16 residues. CDR1 and CDR2 (germline): LNHDA, SQIVND (reference sequence). The CDR3 DNA is TGTGCCAGTAGTAAGCGGGGGGGCCGATACACAGATACGCAGTATTTT. Residues: CASSKRGGRYTDTQYF.